A single sample is the source of the 25 T cell receptor beta chains below, sequenced in a study of OX40 agonist ivuxolimab in advanced cancers. The data were produced by immunoSEQ multiplex PCR, yet TCRdb's version contains in-frame clones alone and is incomplete. The table lists about 99,000 clones, around 90% of them singletons, with 0.25% to 0.35% in the top ten. Source: CD4+ or CD8+ T cells sorted from blood, taken in a trial of the OX40 agonist ivuxolimab. These receptor sequences come from an adult with an advanced solid tumor such as melanoma, head and neck, liver or kidney cancer.

The chain uses TRBV9 and TRBJ2-5; TRBD2 aligns across 8 bases. The CDR3 totals 13 residues. The V and J ends lost 4 bases and 7 bases, in that order; junction bases with no gene match: 6. Germline values: CDR1 SGDLS, CDR2 YYNGEE. Here the CDR3 reads CASSPTGGWTQYF. CDR3 nucleotide sequence: TGTGCCAGCAGCCCAACGGGGGGGTGGACCCAGTACTTC.

The genes are TRBV6-5 and TRBJ1-2, with 9 bases fitting TRBD1. With V trimmed by 6 bases and J by 6 bases, 5 bases remained unmatched. The CDR3 runs to 13 residues. CDR1 and CDR2 from the germline V gene are MNHEY and SVGAGI. CDR3 nucleotide sequence: TGTGCCAGCAGCCGGGGACAGGGAAATGGCTACACCTTC. Translation: CASSRGQGNGYTF.

The V call is TRBV28, the J call TRBJ2-2, with TRBD2 matching over 11 bases. After removal of 7 bases from V and 4 bases from J, the junction contained 5 bases not matched to a gene. CDR1 MDHEN and CDR2 SYDVKM come from the germline V gene. This CDR3 has 15 amino acids. CDR3 amino acids: CASNIAGGTTGELFF. The CDR3, as DNA: TGTGCCAGCAACATAGCGGGAGGGACCACCGGGGAGCTGTTTTTT.

In this sample, this clone turned up a few times. V gene TRBV9 combines with J gene TRBJ1-1; 7 nucleotides line up with TRBD1. With 3 bases clipped from V and 1 base from J, the junction kept 3 bases outside the gene matches. This CDR3 region has 14 residues. Germline CDR1 is SGDLS and CDR2 is YYNGEE. DNA for the CDR3: TGTGCCAGCAGCGCCCACAGGGGGAACACTGAAGCTTTCTTT. Translating it yields CASSAHRGNTEAFF.

The chain has TRBV28 and TRBJ2-3; TRBD1 or TRBD2 may be the D gene (6 bases each). V lost 3 bases, J lost 3 bases, and 13 bases lay in between. The CDR3 has 15 amino acids. CDR1 is MDHEN, CDR2 SYDVKM, per germline. The CDR3 region has the DNA TGTGCCAGCAGTTTCTTCGGGGGCGGGACAGATACGCAGTATTTT. Its protein is CASSFFGGGTDTQYF.

This chain uses TRBV5-4 with TRBJ2-7; possibly TRBD1 for D (5 bases). Germline CDR1 SGHNT, CDR2 YYREEE (reference sequence). The germline V and J ends were trimmed by 0 bases and 6 bases, with 7 bases remaining between them. The CDR3 covers 12 residues. The CDR3 DNA is TGTGCCAGCAGCTTGGTTCAGGGCGAGCAGTACTTC. This translates into CASSLVQGEQYF.

The rearrangement links TRBV14 to TRBJ2-5; D tentatively reads TRBD1 or TRBD2 (6 bases each). Germline assignment: CDR1 SGHDN and CDR2 FVKESK. The CDR3 is made up of 15 amino acids. Trimming cost V 4 bases and J 2 bases, with 14 bases left between them. CDR3 loop: CASSPQGGSQETQYF. For the CDR3, the DNA is TGTGCCAGCAGCCCACAGGGAGGATCTCAAGAGACCCAGTACTTC.

This chain uses TRBV19 with TRBJ2-7, with 12 positions matching TRBD2. Looked up from germline, CDR1 is LNHDA and CDR2 is SQIVND (reference sequence). The CDR3 extends over 15 amino acids. Germline trimming cut 4 bases from V and 1 base from J; bases unmatched to any gene: 2. The CDR3 nucleotides read TGTGCCAGTAGTAGCGGGACTAGCGGGTCCTACGAGCAGTACTTC. It is translated as CASSSGTSGSYEQYF.

This chain connects TRBV5-6 to TRBJ1-2, with 9 bases lining up with TRBD1. V lost 0 bases, J lost 4 bases, and 16 bases stayed unmatched. Germline lookup yields CDR1 SGHDT and CDR2 YYEEEE. The CDR3 is 19 amino acids. The CDR3 coding sequence is TGTGCCAGCAGCTTGGACCCTTCCCGGGACAGGGTGTGGGGCTATGGCTACACCTTC. Encoded protein: CASSLDPSRDRVWGYGYTF.

The CDR3 DNA is TGCGCCAGCAGCCAAGACCCACAGATGCAGTGGACGGCCTCTGGAAACACCATATATTTT. This encodes CASSQDPQMQWTASGNTIYF. The V and J genes are TRBV4-1 and TRBJ1-3, with D hard to call. V was pared by 0 bases and J by 0 bases, with 21 bases between. The V gene's germline CDR1 is MGHRA and CDR2 YSYEKL. The CDR3 is 20 residues long.

This chain links TRBV5-8 with TRBJ1-2; the D gene is possibly TRBD1 (6 bases). Trimming removed 2 bases at V and 3 bases at J, with 8 bases between. CDR1 SGHTS and CDR2 YDEGEE come from the germline V gene. This CDR3 is built from 13 residues. CDR3 residues: CASSFNRDYGYTF. The CDR3, as DNA: TGTGCCAGCAGCTTCAACAGGGACTATGGCTACACCTTC.

The rearrangement links TRBV4-3 to TRBJ2-3, with a possible D match to TRBD2 (6 bases). V dropped 4 bases and J dropped 5 bases, with 13 bases sitting between them. Germline CDR1 reads LGHNA; CDR2 reads YSLEER. This CDR3 contains 14 residues. Here the CDR3 reads CASSPGFGGDTQYF. CDR3 coding DNA: TGCGCCAGCAGCCCCGGATTCGGGGGAGATACGCAGTATTTT.

The genes are TRBV28 and TRBJ1-3; TRBD1 matches 7 bases. Germline V gene sequence: CDR1 MDHEN, CDR2 SYDVKM. The CDR3 totals 18 residues. The V segment lost 5 bases and the J segment 0 bases; nucleotides outside the gene matches: 13. CDR3 sequence (DNA): TGTGCCAGCAGTAGGACAATCGGGACAGTTGGCTCTGGAAACACCATATATTTT. As protein: CASSRTIGTVGSGNTIYF.

The CDR3 loop is CASSRILGGDPGAGNEQFF. Here the CDR3 DNA reads TGCGCCAGCAGCCGTATTCTAGGGGGTGACCCGGGGGCTGGTAATGAGCAGTTCTTC. The V and J genes are TRBV4-1 and TRBJ2-1; D assignment may be TRBD1 or TRBD2 (6 bases each). V lost 4 bases and J 7 bases, leaving 29 bases between the germline ends. Germline CDR1 MGHRA, CDR2 YSYEKL. The CDR3 runs to 19 residues.

A word on this clone: Other DNA sequences in the sample encode the same CDR3. The gene calls are TRBV2 and TRBJ2-5; unclear D gene. CDR3 size: 11 residues. The V end was cut by 3 bases, the J end by 5 bases, with 4 bases between. The germline gives CDR1 SNHLY, CDR2 FYNNEI. CDR3 nucleotides: TGTGCCAGCAGTGAGTGGGAGACCCAGTACTTC. Translation: CASSEWETQYF. Looking up the rest from reference TRBV2 and TRBJ2-5 gives the full variable domain: EPEVTQTPSHQVTQMGQEVILRCVPISNHLYFYWYRQILGQKVEFLVSFYNNEISEKSEIFDDQFSVERPDGSNFTLKIRSTKLEDSAMYFCASSEWETQYFGPGTRLLVL.

The CDR3: CASSNNEPQHF. The CDR3 DNA follows: TGTGCCAGCAGTAACAACGAGCCCCAGCATTTT. V usage is TRBV6-1 and J usage is TRBJ1-5; D unclear. CDR3 size: 11 residues. Germline CDR1 reads MNHNS; CDR2 reads SASEGT. The V end was cut by 5 bases, the J end by 8 bases, with 7 bases between.

This clone has more than one count but fewer than ten. The V and J genes are TRBV11-1 and TRBJ2-5; 8 bases are shared with TRBD1. The CDR3 runs to 15 residues. V trimming: 1 base; J trimming: 5 bases; junction bases outside the gene matches: 6. CDR1 SGHAT and CDR2 FQDESV come from the germline V gene (reference sequence). This CDR3 reads CASSLVPGGLETQYF. CDR3 nucleotides: TGTGCCAGCAGCTTAGTACCAGGGGGCTTGGAGACCCAGTACTTC.

This chain joins TRBV30 and TRBJ1-5, with no clear D. This CDR3 spans 11 amino acids. V was shortened by 2 bases and J by 9 bases, with 8 bases between the two germline ends. CDR1 and CDR2 from the germline V gene are GTSNPN and SVGIG (reference sequence). The CDR3 DNA follows: TGTGCCTGGAGTAAACTGGGGCCCCAGCATTTT. It codes for CAWSKLGPQHF. Combining the CDR3 with reference TRBV30 and TRBJ1-5 gives the whole variable domain SQTIHQWPATLVQPVGSPLSLECTVEGTSNPNLYWYRQAAGRGLQLLFYSVGIGQISSEVPQNLSASRPQDRQFILSSKKLLLSDSGFYLCAWSKLGPQHFGDGTRLSIL.

V gene TRBV19 combines with J gene TRBJ2-7; 9 nucleotides agree with TRBD2. The V gene's germline CDR1 is LNHDA and CDR2 SQIVND (reference sequence). The CDR3 is 17 amino acids. J gave up 3 bases and V 4 bases, and 13 bases lay outside the gene matches. The CDR3 sequence: CASSTQRWGSGSYEQYF. The CDR3 DNA is TGTGCCAGTAGTACTCAGCGTTGGGGTAGCGGGAGCTACGAGCAGTACTTC.

V is TRBV5-4 and J is TRBJ2-2; 9 bases line up with TRBD1. In germline, CDR1 is SGHNT, CDR2 YYREEE (reference sequence). V was pared by 1 base and J by 0 bases, with 1 base of the junction left unmatched. The CDR3 runs to 16 residues. CDR3 nucleotide sequence: TGTGCCAGCAGCTTGCGGACAGGGGCGAACACCGGGGAGCTGTTTTTT. As protein: CASSLRTGANTGELFF.

The count of this clone is one. The V call is TRBV5-4, the J call TRBJ2-5; TRBD2 might be the D (5 bases). The CDR3 contains 15 residues. CDR1 and CDR2 from the germline V gene are SGHNT and YYREEE (reference sequence). Trimming removed 0 bases at V and 2 bases at J, with 11 bases between. The CDR3 DNA reads as TGTGCCAGCAGCTTGGCGGGCCTAGCACAAGAGACCCAGTACTTC. It specifies CASSLAGLAQETQYF. Filled out from reference TRBV5-4 and TRBJ2-5, the complete variable domain reads ETGVTQSPTHLIKTRGQQVTLRCSSQSGHNTVSWYQQALGQGPQFIFQYYREEENGRGNFPPRFSGLQFPNYSSELNVNALELDDSALYLCASSLAGLAQETQYFGPGTRLLVL.

This clone appeared a single time. The CDR3 DNA is TGTGCCACCAGCAAGCGAGGGACGAGTGAAAAACTGTTTTTT. This encodes CATSKRGTSEKLFF. The rearrangement uses TRBV15 and TRBJ1-4; perhaps TRBD1 as D (5 bases). The CDR3 runs 14 residues. From germline, CDR1 is LNHNV and CDR2 YYDKDF (reference sequence). V lost 4 bases and J lost 7, with 13 bases in between. The full variable domain, with the rest looked up from reference TRBV15 and TRBJ1-4, is DAMVIQNPRYQVTQFGKPVTLSCSQTLNHNVMYWYQQKSSQAPKLLFHYYDKDFNNEADTPDNFQSRRPNTSFCFLDIRSPGLGDTAMYLCATSKRGTSEKLFFGSGTQLSVL.

This clone was seen a single time. This rearrangement joins TRBV7-2 to TRBJ2-5; 7 bases are shared with TRBD2. The ends lost 3 bases at V and 4 bases at J; junction bases unmatched: 2. Germline V CDR1 and CDR2: SGHTA, FQGNSA. CDR3 length equals 13 residues. The CDR3 sequence is CASSFGGRETQYF. The CDR3 DNA sequence: TGTGCCAGCAGCTTTGGCGGGAGAGAGACCCAGTACTTC.

The chain uses TRBV28 and TRBJ2-1, with a weak D call TRBD1 (5 bases). The CDR3 has 14 residues. In germline, CDR1 is MDHEN, CDR2 SYDVKM. Between the trimmed V and J ends, which lost 2 bases and 3 bases, there was a span of 8 bases. CDR3 coding DNA: TGTGCCAGCAGTTTAATACAGGTCTACAATGAGCAGTTCTTC. Encoded protein: CASSLIQVYNEQFF.

The CDR3 region is CASSPTSGNEQYF. CDR3 coding DNA: TGCGCCAGCAGCCCCACTAGCGGGAATGAGCAGTACTTC. The genes are TRBV5-1 and TRBJ2-7; 10 bases are shared with TRBD2. V lost 4 bases, J lost 7 bases, and 5 bases stayed unmatched. Germline loops: CDR1 SGHRS, CDR2 YFSETQ. The CDR3 runs 13 residues.